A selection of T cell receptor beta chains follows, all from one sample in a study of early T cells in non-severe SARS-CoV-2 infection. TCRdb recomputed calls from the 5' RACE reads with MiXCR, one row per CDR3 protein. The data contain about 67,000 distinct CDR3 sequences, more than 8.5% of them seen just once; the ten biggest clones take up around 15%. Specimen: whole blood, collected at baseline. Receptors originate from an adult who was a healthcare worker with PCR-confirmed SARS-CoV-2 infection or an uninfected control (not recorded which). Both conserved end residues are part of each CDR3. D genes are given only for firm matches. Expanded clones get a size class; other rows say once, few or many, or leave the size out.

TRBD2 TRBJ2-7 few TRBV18 CASSPSASGSHEQYF TGTGCCAGCTCACCCTCGGCTAGCGGGAGCCACGAGCAGTACTTC
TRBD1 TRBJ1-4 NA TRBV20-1 CSAPWTGRDEKLFF TGCAGTGCTCCTTGGACAGGGCGGGATGAAAAACTGTTTTTT
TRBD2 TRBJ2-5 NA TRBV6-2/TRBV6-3 CASSWRETETQYF TGTGCCAGCAGTTGGCGGGAGACAGAGACCCAGTACTTC
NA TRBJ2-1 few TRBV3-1 CASSLGALNNEQFF TGTGCCAGCAGCCTAGGGGCGCTAAACAATGAGCAGTTCTTC
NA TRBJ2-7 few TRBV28 CASSSSGVPYEQYF TGTGCCAGCAGTTCCTCGGGAGTCCCCTACGAGCAGTACTTC
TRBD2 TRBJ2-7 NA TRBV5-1 CASSPRTSGRYEQYF TGCGCCAGCAGCCCGAGGACTAGCGGGAGGTACGAGCAGTACTTC
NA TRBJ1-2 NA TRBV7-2 CASSLGLHNYGYTF TGTGCCAGCAGCTTGGGTCTACACAACTATGGCTACACCTTC
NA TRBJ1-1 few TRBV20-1 CSARDRVSTEAFF TGCAGTGCTAGAGACAGGGTAAGCACTGAAGCTTTCTTT
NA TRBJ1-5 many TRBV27 CASSFGQTNQPQHF TGTGCCAGCAGTTTCGGACAGACCAATCAGCCCCAGCATTTT
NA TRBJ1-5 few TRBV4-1 CASSQDGDQPQHF TGCGCCAGCAGCCAAGACGGGGATCAGCCCCAGCATTTT
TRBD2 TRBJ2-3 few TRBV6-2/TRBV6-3 CASSLKRETQYF TGTGCCAGCAGCCTTAAGCGGGAGACGCAGTATTTT
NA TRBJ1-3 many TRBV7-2 CASSITRNRGNTIYF TGTGCCAGCAGCATTACACGTAACAGAGGAAACACCATATATTTT
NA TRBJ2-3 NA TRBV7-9 CASTSWVSTDTQYF TGTGCCAGCACCTCCTGGGTCAGCACAGATACGCAGTATTTT
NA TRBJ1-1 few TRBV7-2 CASSRTGGVTEAFF TGTGCCAGCAGCCGAACGGGAGGGGTCACTGAAGCTTTCTTT
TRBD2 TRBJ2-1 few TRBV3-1 CASSQGLAGANEQFF TGTGCCAGCAGCCAAGGGCTAGCGGGAGCCAATGAGCAGTTCTTC
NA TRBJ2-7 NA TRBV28 CASSFVSPSEQYF TGTGCCAGCAGTTTTGTATCCCCCTCTGAGCAGTACTTC
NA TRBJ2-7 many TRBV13 CASSLGAEQYF TGTGCCAGCAGCTTAGGCGCCGAGCAGTACTTC
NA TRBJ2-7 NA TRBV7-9 CASSLGVEQYF TGTGCCAGCAGCTTGGGGGTCGAGCAGTACTTC
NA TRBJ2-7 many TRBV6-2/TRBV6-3 CASSQNEASYEQYF TGTGCCAGCAGTCAAAACGAGGCCTCCTACGAGCAGTACTTC
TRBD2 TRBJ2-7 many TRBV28 CASSSGGSYEQYF TGTGCCAGCAGTTCGGGGGGCTCCTACGAGCAGTACTTC
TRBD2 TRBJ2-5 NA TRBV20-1 CSARDLAGGDQETQYF TGCAGTGCTAGAGATCTAGCGGGAGGGGATCAAGAGACCCAGTACTTC
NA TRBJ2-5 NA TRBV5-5 CASSPGLTGTSQYF TGTGCCAGCAGCCCGGGACTTACGGGGACGTCCCAGTACTTC
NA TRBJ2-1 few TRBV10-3 CVISESRPKDEQFF TGTGTCATCAGTGAGTCTCGTCCTAAGGATGAGCAGTTCTTC
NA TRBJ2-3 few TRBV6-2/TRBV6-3 CASSYLDTQYF TGTGCCAGCAGTTATTTGGATACGCAGTATTTT
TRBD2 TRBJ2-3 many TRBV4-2 CASSQGASGSGADTQYF TGTGCCAGCAGCCAAGGGGCTAGCGGGAGTGGTGCAGATACGCAGTATTTT
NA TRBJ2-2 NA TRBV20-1 CSATPPPSVGELFF TGCAGTGCCACGCCACCTCCTAGCGTCGGGGAGCTGTTTTTT
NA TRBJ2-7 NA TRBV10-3 CAISESRGFSSYEQYF TGTGCCATCAGTGAGTCGAGGGGGTTTAGCTCCTACGAGCAGTACTTC
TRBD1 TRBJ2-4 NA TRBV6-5 CASSYRSWGQGTKNIQYF TGTGCCAGCAGTTACAGATCTTGGGGACAGGGGACCAAAAACATTCAGTACTTC
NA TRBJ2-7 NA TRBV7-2 CASSLGGQPLSYEQYF TGTGCCAGCAGCTTAGGCGGACAGCCACTTTCCTACGAGCAGTACTTC
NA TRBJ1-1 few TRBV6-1 CASSELRDAFF TGTGCCAGCAGTGAACTCAGGGATGCTTTCTTT
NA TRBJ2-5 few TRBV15 CATSRVLETQYF TGTGCCACCAGCAGAGTCTTGGAGACCCAGTACTTC
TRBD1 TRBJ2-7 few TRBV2 CASFSGTGGIEQYF TGTGCCAGCTTCTCCGGGACAGGGGGAATCGAGCAGTACTTC
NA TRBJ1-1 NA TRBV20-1 CSAILEGAGTEAFF TGCAGTGCCATCCTGGAGGGCGCCGGCACTGAAGCTTTCTTT
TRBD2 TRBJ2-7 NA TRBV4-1 CASSQDPGGSAYEQYF TGCGCCAGCAGCCAAGACCCGGGCGGGAGCGCCTACGAGCAGTACTTC
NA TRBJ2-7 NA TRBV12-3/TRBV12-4 CASSLGGVLDYEQYF TGTGCCAGCAGTTTGGGCGGGGTCCTAGACTACGAGCAGTACTTC
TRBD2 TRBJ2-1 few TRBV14 CASSPGLAFSYNEQFF TGTGCCAGCAGTCCGGGACTAGCGTTCTCCTACAATGAGCAGTTCTTC
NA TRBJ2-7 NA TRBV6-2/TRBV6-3 CASRFTQGWNNYEQYF TGTGCCAGCAGATTTACTCAGGGTTGGAACAACTACGAGCAGTACTTC
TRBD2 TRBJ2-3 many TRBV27 CASSRNSGRAPDTQYF TGTGCCAGCAGCAGGAATAGCGGGAGGGCCCCGGATACGCAGTATTTT